These T cell receptor beta chains were read from a single sample in a study of CD8 T cells in ankylosing spondylitis. MiXCR, run by TCRdb on the 5' RACE reads, gives a single entry per CDR3 protein. Among roughly 700,000 distinct CDR3 sequences listed, over 15% were seen once. Input material: blood, either unsorted or a sorted T cell fraction (not recorded which). The origin of the receptors is a male donor with ankylosing spondylitis. Each CDR3 is given with its conserved first and last residue. Fields, in order: V gene, J gene, clone size, D gene, CDR3 DNA, CDR3 protein. D genes are given only for firm matches. Rows may omit the clone size; those that give it use once, few, many or a size class.

>TRBV27|TRBJ2-7|few|.
TGTGCCAGCAGTCCCTTGGGCCAGCCCTACGAGCAGTACTTC
CASSPLGQPYEQYF
>TRBV6-1|TRBJ2-7|few|.
TGTGCCAGCAGAGAGGGGGGTTTGAGCGACGAGCAGTACTTC
CASREGGLSDEQYF
>TRBV12-3/TRBV12-4|TRBJ2-1|many|TRBD2
TGTGCCAGCAGTCCAGGACTAGTCTACAATGAGCAGTTCTTC
CASSPGLVYNEQFF
>TRBV12-3/TRBV12-4|TRBJ1-5|many|.
TGTGCCAGCAGTTTCGGGGGATCTCAGCCCCAGCATTTT
CASSFGGSQPQHF
>TRBV15|TRBJ2-5|few|.
TGTGCCACCAGCAGAGAAACGGAGACCCAGTACTTC
CATSRETETQYF
>TRBV12-3/TRBV12-4|TRBJ2-2|.|TRBD2
TGTGCCAGCAGCCATGGACTAGCGGGAGTTAACACCGGGGAGCTGTTTTTT
CASSHGLAGVNTGELFF
>TRBV20-1|TRBJ1-5|.|TRBD1
TGCAGTGCTACTGACAGGGGTGGCAATCAGCCCCAGCATTTT
CSATDRGGNQPQHF
>TRBV4-3|TRBJ2-7|.|TRBD1
TGCGCCAGCAGCCAGGGGACAGACTTATCCTACGAGCAGTACTTC
CASSQGTDLSYEQYF
>TRBV10-3|TRBJ1-1|few|.
TGTGCCATCAGTGAGTCGGGCAGCCTAATTGAAGCTTTCTTT
CAISESGSLIEAFF
>TRBV10-3|TRBJ1-5|.|.
TGTGCCATCAGTGAGTCAGGGGGAATGGATCAGCCCCAGCATTTT
CAISESGGMDQPQHF
>TRBV20-1|TRBJ2-7|.|TRBD2
TGCAGTGCTAGAGATCTGTCGGGGGGGTGGTACGAGCAGTACTTC
CSARDLSGGWYEQYF
>TRBV24-1|TRBJ2-2|.|TRBD2
TGTGCCACCAGTGATGGACTAGCGGGGGGCTATACTAACACCGGGGAGCTGTTTTTT
CATSDGLAGGYTNTGELFF
>TRBV7-9|TRBJ2-7|few|.
TGTGCCAGCAGCGCGCCCCCCTCCTACGAGCAGTACTTC
CASSAPPSYEQYF
>TRBV12-3/TRBV12-4|TRBJ1-1|few|.
TGTGCCAGCACCAGGGGAGGCCCGGGGAACACTGAAGCTTTCTTT
CASTRGGPGNTEAFF
>TRBV4-1|TRBJ1-5|few|.
TGCGCCAGCAGCCAAGAAGGAGGTGCAAAGAGCAATCAGCCCCAGCATTTT
CASSQEGGAKSNQPQHF
>TRBV6-1|TRBJ2-7|.|TRBD2
TGTGCCAGCAGCCCCGGGAGGGTAGGACCCTACGAGCAGTACTTC
CASSPGRVGPYEQYF
>TRBV12-3/TRBV12-4|TRBJ2-3|.|TRBD2
TGTGCCCGCAGTTCCGGCTCGCGGGGCGGGAGCCTCCCTATCACGCAGTATTTT
CARSSGSRGGSLPITQYF
>TRBV18|TRBJ1-1|.|.
TGTGCCAGCTCACCCGTGGACGGAAGTGAAGCTTTCTTT
CASSPVDGSEAFF
>TRBV6-1|TRBJ1-1|.|.
TGTGCCAGCAGTGCAAAGACAGTGAACACTGAAGCTTTCTTT
CASSAKTVNTEAFF
>TRBV20-1|TRBJ2-3|.|TRBD2
TGCAGTGCCACCGACGGACTAGCGGGAGTCGCCACAGATACGCAGTATTTT
CSATDGLAGVATDTQYF
>TRBV20-1|TRBJ2-3|.|.
TGCAGTGCTAGAGTCGTTTCGTCCGATACGCAGTATTTT
CSARVVSSDTQYF
>TRBV3-1|TRBJ1-6|.|.
TGTGCCAGCAGCCAGGGGGGCAGTAGCTCCTATAATTCACCCCTCCACTTT
CASSQGGSSSYNSPLHF
>TRBV27|TRBJ2-7|.|TRBD1
TGTGCCAGCAGTTTAATGGGACAGGGGGCGCACGAGCAGTACTTC
CASSLMGQGAHEQYF
>TRBV20-1|TRBJ1-5|.|TRBD1
TGCAGTGCCAGGGGGCCAGGGGAAAATCAGCCCCAGCATTTT
CSARGPGENQPQHF
>TRBV20-1|TRBJ2-7|.|.
TGCAGTGCTCCCGCAGGGGGGACGTACGAGCAGTACTTC
CSAPAGGTYEQYF
>TRBV19|TRBJ2-1|.|TRBD1
TGTGCCAGTAGTCATCAGGGGGCGGGTGAGCAGTTCTTC
CASSHQGAGEQFF
>TRBV5-1|TRBJ2-2|.|.
TGCGCCAGCAGCACAATACAGGGCGTGGAGCTGTTTTTT
CASSTIQGVELFF
>TRBV12-3/TRBV12-4|TRBJ1-5|.|.
TGTGCCAGCAGTTTAGCAAGGTGGCAGATCAATCAGCCCCAGCATTTT
CASSLARWQINQPQHF
>TRBV6-5|TRBJ2-3|.|.
TGTGCCAGCAGTACGAGCGGAGATACGCAGTATTTT
CASSTSGDTQYF
>TRBV7-2|TRBJ2-3|few|.
TGTGCCAGCAGCCCATACGCGGATACGCAGTATTTT
CASSPYADTQYF
>TRBV5-1|TRBJ1-3|.|.
TGCGCCAGCAGCTTGACGACAGGACGAAACACCATATATTTT
CASSLTTGRNTIYF
>TRBV20-1|TRBJ1-6|few|.
TGCAGTGCCCAAAGGGGGGATTTTGGTTCACCCCTCCACTTT
CSAQRGDFGSPLHF
>TRBV20-1|TRBJ2-3|.|.
TGCAGTCCCTCCAAGGCGGCAGGGCCTGGGACAGATACGCAGTATTTT
CSPSKAAGPGTDTQYF
>TRBV28|TRBJ1-2|.|.
TGTGCCAGCAGTCCTGCCTTAGGGAAGTATGGCTACACCTTC
CASSPALGKYGYTF
>TRBV28|TRBJ2-2|few|TRBD1
TGTGCCAGCAGTTTAGAGGACAGGGAAACCGGGGAGCTGTTTTTT
CASSLEDRETGELFF
>TRBV12-3/TRBV12-4|TRBJ1-2|.|.
TGTGCCAGCAGCCCTGCCGGGGGCCCCTATGGCTACACCTTC
CASSPAGGPYGYTF
>TRBV2|TRBJ2-1|few|TRBD2
TGTGCCAGCAGTGAAGGAATGGAGCGGGGATACAATGAGCAGTTCTTC
CASSEGMERGYNEQFF
>TRBV10-3|TRBJ2-7|few|TRBD1
TGTGCCATTCTCCGGGACAGCGGCTACGAGCAGTACTTC
CAILRDSGYEQYF
>TRBV6-4|TRBJ2-7|.|.
TGTGCCAGCAGGGACAGAAGTACTAGCTACGAGCAGTACTTC
CASRDRSTSYEQYF
>TRBV4-1|TRBJ1-1|many|.
TGCGCCAGCAACTTGAAAGGGGGTACGAACACTGAAGCTTTCTTT
CASNLKGGTNTEAFF
>TRBV6-1|TRBJ2-7|many|.
TGTGCCAGCAGTCGGGGAGGGACAGGTGCCTACGAGCAGTACTTC
CASSRGGTGAYEQYF
>TRBV6-1|TRBJ2-2|.|.
TGTGCCAGCACGGAGGGATCCTCGACCGGGGAGCTGTTTTTT
CASTEGSSTGELFF
>TRBV4-1|TRBJ2-7|many|TRBD2
TGCGCCAGCAGCCAAGGAGCGGGAGGTGGATACGAGCAGTACTTC
CASSQGAGGGYEQYF
>TRBV12-3/TRBV12-4|TRBJ2-1|few|TRBD1
TGTGCCAGCAGTCCCGACAATCGGGACAGGGGGCATTTC
CASSPDNRDRGHF
>TRBV10-2|TRBJ2-1|.|TRBD2
TGCGCCAGCAGTGTGACTAGCCTTGAGCAGTTCTTC
CASSVTSLEQFF
>TRBV2|TRBJ2-3|.|.
TGTGCCAGCAGTGGAGAATTCGCGGGGCCTAGCACAGATACGCAGTATTTT
CASSGEFAGPSTDTQYF
>TRBV12-3/TRBV12-4|TRBJ2-3|.|TRBD2
TGTGCCAGCAGTTCTAGCGGGGGAGTCACAGATACGCAGTATTTT
CASSSSGGVTDTQYF
>TRBV5-1|TRBJ2-3|few|.
TGCGCCAGCAGCTTGGTCGGGCCGAACACAGATACGCAGTATTTT
CASSLVGPNTDTQYF
>TRBV4-1|TRBJ2-5|.|TRBD2
TGCGCCAGCAGCCAAGGGACTAGCGGGAGGGCCGGGGAGACCCAGTACTTC
CASSQGTSGRAGETQYF
>TRBV28|TRBJ1-5|many|TRBD1
TGTGCCAGCAGCCTGACAGGGATCCGTCATCAGCCCCAGCATTTT
CASSLTGIRHQPQHF
>TRBV7-9|TRBJ2-1|.|TRBD2
TGTGCCAGCAGACAAGCGCGTGGCGGGAGGCCCTACAATGAGCAGTTCTTC
CASRQARGGRPYNEQFF
>TRBV4-1|TRBJ2-7|.|.
TGCGCCAGCAGCCCCATCCTAGGCTCAACCTCCTACGAGCAGTACTTC
CASSPILGSTSYEQYF